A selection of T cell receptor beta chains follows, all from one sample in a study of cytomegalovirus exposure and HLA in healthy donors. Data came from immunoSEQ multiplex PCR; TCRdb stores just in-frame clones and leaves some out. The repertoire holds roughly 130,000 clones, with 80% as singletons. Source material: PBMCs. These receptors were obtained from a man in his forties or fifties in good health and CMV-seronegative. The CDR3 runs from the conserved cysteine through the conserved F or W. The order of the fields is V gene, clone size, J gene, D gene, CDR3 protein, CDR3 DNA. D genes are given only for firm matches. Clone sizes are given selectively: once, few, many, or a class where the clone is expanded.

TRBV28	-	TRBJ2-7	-	CASTPRRGSYEQYF	TGTGCCAGCACCCCCCGGCGGGGCTCCTACGAGCAGTACTTC
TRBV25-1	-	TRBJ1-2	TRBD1	CASSGYPARQGDGYTF	TGTGCCAGCAGTGGATACCCGGCGAGACAGGGCGATGGCTACACCTTC
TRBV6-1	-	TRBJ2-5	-	CASRVSRETQYF	TGTGCCAGCAGGGTCAGTCGAGAGACCCAGTACTTC
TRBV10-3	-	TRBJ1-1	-	CAINQGGTEAFF	TGTGCCATCAATCAGGGTGGCACTGAAGCTTTCTTT
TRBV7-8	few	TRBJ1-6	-	CASSGGRGRERSPLHF	TGTGCCAGCAGCGGGGGCCGGGGCAGGGAACGTTCACCCCTCCACTTT
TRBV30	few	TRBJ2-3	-	CAWSVYGTDTQYF	TGTGCCTGGAGTGTTTATGGCACAGATACGCAGTATTTT
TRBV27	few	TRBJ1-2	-	CASSLFSSANYGYTF	TGTGCCAGCAGTTTATTTAGCTCAGCAAACTATGGCTACACCTTC
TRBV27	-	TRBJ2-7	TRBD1	CASSLWAGGSYEQYF	TGTGCCAGCAGTTTATGGGCAGGGGGCTCGTACGAGCAGTACTTC
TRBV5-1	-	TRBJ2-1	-	CASSPGGRAGDEQFF	TGCGCCAGCAGCCCGGGGGGCAGGGCAGGGGATGAGCAGTTCTTC
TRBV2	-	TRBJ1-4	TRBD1	CASRGTGDEKLFF	TGTGCCAGCCGCGGGACAGGGGATGAAAAACTGTTTTTT
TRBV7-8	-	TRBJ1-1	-	CASSAYAQSAGSTEAFF	TGTGCCAGCAGCGCATACGCCCAGTCGGCGGGGTCCACTGAAGCTTTCTTT